This T cell receptor beta chain was documented in a study of T-cell memory formation after mild COVID-19. Study-wide context: Each donor largely had its own TCR clusters.

Comments on this clonotype: Its antigen remains unidentified.

General study points: Mostly located in CM and EM were contracting CD4+ clones, with contracting CD8+ clones located in EMRA. Day 15 to 85 contracting clones showed balanced CD4/CD8; later expanders leaned CD4+.

TCRdb re-called the 5' RACE reads through MiXCR, storing one row per CDR3 protein. This table holds a few hundred thousand distinct CDR3 sequences, more than 20% found once. V was cut by 7 bases and J by 5 bases, with 15 bases left in between. Germline CDR1 LNHDA, CDR2 SQIVND (reference sequence). The CDR3 loop spans 14 amino acids. The J gene is TRBJ2-1, the V gene TRBV19, with D possibly called TRBD1 or TRBD2 (5 bases each). Sequenced sample: PBMCs or a T cell subset sorted from them (not recorded which). This TCR was recovered from an adult woman who had mild COVID-19 (a few samples of this study predate the infection). Cell type and time point are not known. The CDR3 region has the DNA TGTGCCAGTACCCTAGTGGGGGATAACAATGAGCAGTTCTTC. Encoded protein: CASTLVGDNNEQFF.